A selection of T cell receptor beta chains follows, all from one sample in a study of T cell clonotyping in hematopoietic cell transplantation. This table comes from immunoSEQ multiplex PCR, and its TCRdb copy is limited to in-frame clones, with some not included. The data contain over 9,500 clones, 91% of them singletons. What was sequenced was peripheral blood mononuclear cells. Every receptor here comes from a woman aged 45-59 years in good health. Some clones in this sample may be carry-over from other donors' samples. CDR3s include the opening cysteine and the closing phenylalanine or tryptophan. Fields, in order: CDR3 DNA, CDR3 protein, J gene, clone size, D gene, V gene. A D gene is named only where the DNA matches it firmly. A row's size may be missing; if present it is once, few, many or a size class.

cdr3_nt: TGTGCCAGCAGCTTGGTCCAGGGGCAAGCAGGAAACACCATATATTTT
cdr3_aa: CASSLVQGQAGNTIYF
j_call: TRBJ1-3
clone_size: few
d_call: .
v_call: TRBV5-5

cdr3_nt: TGCAGCGTTGAAGGACAGCCAAATCAGCCCCAGCATTTT
cdr3_aa: CSVEGQPNQPQHF
j_call: TRBJ1-5
clone_size: .
d_call: .
v_call: TRBV29-1

cdr3_nt: TGTGCCAGTAGTATAGGACAACCGCCTAATAATTCACCCCTCCACTTT
cdr3_aa: CASSIGQPPNNSPLHF
j_call: TRBJ1-6
clone_size: .
d_call: .
v_call: TRBV19

cdr3_nt: TGTGCCACCAACAGTAAAAATAATTCACCCCTCCACTTT
cdr3_aa: CATNSKNNSPLHF
j_call: TRBJ1-6
clone_size: .
d_call: .
v_call: TRBV6-5

cdr3_nt: TGTGCCAGCAGTGAAATGACAGGGCAGAGTAGTGGCTACACCTTC
cdr3_aa: CASSEMTGQSSGYTF
j_call: TRBJ1-2
clone_size: once
d_call: TRBD1
v_call: TRBV25-1

cdr3_nt: TGTGCCAGCAGCCAAGGGGGGGGCTTCACCGGGGAGCTGTTTTTT
cdr3_aa: CASSQGGGFTGELFF
j_call: TRBJ2-2
clone_size: .
d_call: .
v_call: TRBV4-2

cdr3_nt: TGTGCCAGTAGTATAGTAGGGAGGAGGGCCTACAATGAGCAGTTCTTC
cdr3_aa: CASSIVGRRAYNEQFF
j_call: TRBJ2-1
clone_size: .
d_call: .
v_call: TRBV19

cdr3_nt: TGTGCCAGCAGCTACAGGGCCCGGAACACTGAAGCTTTCTTT
cdr3_aa: CASSYRARNTEAFF
j_call: TRBJ1-1
clone_size: .
d_call: .
v_call: TRBV5-8

cdr3_nt: TGTGCCAGCAGCTTAGTACCGGGGTACTCTGGAAACACCATATATTTT
cdr3_aa: CASSLVPGYSGNTIYF
j_call: TRBJ1-3
clone_size: .
d_call: .
v_call: TRBV7-6

cdr3_nt: TGTGCCAGTAGTCCAGCGGACAGGAACACTGAAGCTTTCTTT
cdr3_aa: CASSPADRNTEAFF
j_call: TRBJ1-1
clone_size: .
d_call: .
v_call: TRBV19

cdr3_nt: TGTGCCAGCAGTTCTATCCTCCCAGCAGCCCCCCGCGAGCAGTACTTC
cdr3_aa: CASSSILPAAPREQYF
j_call: TRBJ2-7
clone_size: .
d_call: .
v_call: TRBV27

cdr3_nt: TGTGCCAGTAGTACCGCCGTGACAGTGCATTCACCCCTCCACTTT
cdr3_aa: CASSTAVTVHSPLHF
j_call: TRBJ1-6
clone_size: .
d_call: .
v_call: TRBV19